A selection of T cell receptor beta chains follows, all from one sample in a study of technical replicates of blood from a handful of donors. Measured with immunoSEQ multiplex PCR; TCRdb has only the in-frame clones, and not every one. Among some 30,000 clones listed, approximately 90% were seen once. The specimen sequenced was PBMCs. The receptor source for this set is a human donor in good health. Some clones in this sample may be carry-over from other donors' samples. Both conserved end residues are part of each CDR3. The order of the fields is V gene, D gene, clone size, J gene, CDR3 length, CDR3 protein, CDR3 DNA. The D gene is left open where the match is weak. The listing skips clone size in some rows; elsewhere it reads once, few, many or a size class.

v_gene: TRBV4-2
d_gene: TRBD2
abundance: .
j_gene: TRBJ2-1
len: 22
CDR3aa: CASSQKGGRSSGGRSSYNEQFF
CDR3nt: TGTGCCAGCAGCCAGAAGGGGGGGCGGTCTAGCGGGGGGCGCAGCTCCTACAATGAGCAGTTCTTC

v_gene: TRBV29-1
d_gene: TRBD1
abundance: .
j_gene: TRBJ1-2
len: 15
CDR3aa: CSVAEQTQGKAGYTF
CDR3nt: TGCAGCGTTGCCGAACAAACACAGGGGAAAGCTGGCTACACCTTC

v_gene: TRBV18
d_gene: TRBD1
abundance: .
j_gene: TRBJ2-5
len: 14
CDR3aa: CASSPLTGLETQYF
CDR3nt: TGTGCCAGCTCACCATTGACAGGGTTGGAGACCCAGTACTTC

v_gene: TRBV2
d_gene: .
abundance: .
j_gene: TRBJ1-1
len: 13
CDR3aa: CATKQGVVNEAFF
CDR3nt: TGTGCCACCAAACAGGGCGTCGTAAATGAAGCTTTCTTT

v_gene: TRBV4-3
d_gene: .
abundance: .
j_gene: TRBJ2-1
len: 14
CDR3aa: CASSSIRTGDEQFF
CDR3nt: TGCGCCAGCAGCTCAATCCGAACGGGAGATGAGCAGTTCTTC

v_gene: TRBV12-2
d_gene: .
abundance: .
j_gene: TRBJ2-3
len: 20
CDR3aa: CASRLAGERPGVGRTDTQYF
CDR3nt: TGTGCAAGTCGCTTAGCGGGAGAACGCCCGGGGGTGGGGCGCACAGATACGCAGTATTTT

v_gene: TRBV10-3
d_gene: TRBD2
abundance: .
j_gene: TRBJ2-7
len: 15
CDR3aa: CAISDPGLPYGEQYF
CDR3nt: TGTGCCATCAGTGACCCGGGACTACCTTACGGCGAGCAGTACTTC

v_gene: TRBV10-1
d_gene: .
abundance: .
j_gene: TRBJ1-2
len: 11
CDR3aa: CARATGGGYTF
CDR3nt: TGCGCCAGGGCGACAGGTGGCGGCTACACCTTC

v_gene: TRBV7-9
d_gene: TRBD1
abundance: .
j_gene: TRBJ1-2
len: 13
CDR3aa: CASSLGYRGGYTF
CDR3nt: TGTGCCAGCAGCTTGGGGTACAGGGGTGGCTACACCTTC

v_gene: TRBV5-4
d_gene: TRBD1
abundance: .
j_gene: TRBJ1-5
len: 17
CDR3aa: CASSLGGTGGAGQPQHF
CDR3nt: TGTGCCAGCAGCTTGGGAGGGACAGGGGGCGCAGGCCAGCCCCAGCATTTT

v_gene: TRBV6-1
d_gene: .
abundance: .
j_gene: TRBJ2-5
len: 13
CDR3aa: CASRETNLGTQYF
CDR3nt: TGTGCCAGCAGAGAAACCAATCTAGGAACCCAGTACTTC

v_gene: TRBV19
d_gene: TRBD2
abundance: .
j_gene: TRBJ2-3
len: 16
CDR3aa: CAIVYGRDFSTDTQYF
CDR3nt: TGTGCCATAGTATACGGGAGGGACTTTAGCACAGATACGCAGTATTTT

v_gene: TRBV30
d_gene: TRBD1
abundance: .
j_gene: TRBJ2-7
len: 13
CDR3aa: CAWSRQGRYEQYF
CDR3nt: TGTGCCTGGAGCCGACAGGGGCGCTACGAGCAGTACTTC

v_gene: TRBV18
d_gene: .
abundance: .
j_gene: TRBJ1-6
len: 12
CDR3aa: CASSLENSPLHF
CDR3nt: TGTGCCAGCTCCCTGGAGAATTCACCCCTCCACTTT

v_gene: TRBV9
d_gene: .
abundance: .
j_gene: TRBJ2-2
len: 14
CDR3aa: CASSVTRRDGELFF
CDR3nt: TGTGCCAGCAGCGTCACTAGACGGGACGGGGAGCTGTTTTTT

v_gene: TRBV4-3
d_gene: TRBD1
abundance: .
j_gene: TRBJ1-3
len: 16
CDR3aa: CASSRADRDSGNTIYF
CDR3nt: TGCGCCAGCAGCCGGGCCGACAGGGACTCTGGAAACACCATATATTTT

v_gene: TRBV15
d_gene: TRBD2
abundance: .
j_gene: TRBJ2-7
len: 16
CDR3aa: CATSRVESGGLYEQYF
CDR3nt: TGTGCCACCAGCAGAGTCGAAAGCGGGGGGCTTTACGAGCAGTACTTC

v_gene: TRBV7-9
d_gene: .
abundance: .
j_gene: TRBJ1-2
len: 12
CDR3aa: CASSPSSNGYTF
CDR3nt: TGTGCCAGCAGCCCCTCCTCTAATGGCTACACCTTC

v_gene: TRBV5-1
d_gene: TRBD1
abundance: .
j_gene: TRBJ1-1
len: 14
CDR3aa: CASSSGGGYTEAFF
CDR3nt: TGCGCCAGCAGCTCGGGAGGGGGCTACACTGAAGCTTTCTTT

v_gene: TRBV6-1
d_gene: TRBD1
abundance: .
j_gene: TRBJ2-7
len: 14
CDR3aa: CASRNRQGANEQYF
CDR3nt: TGTGCCAGCCGGAATAGACAGGGGGCGAACGAGCAGTACTTC

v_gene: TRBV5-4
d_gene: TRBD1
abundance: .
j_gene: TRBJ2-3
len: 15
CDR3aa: CASRQDRGYADTQYF
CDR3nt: TGTGCCAGCAGGCAAGACAGGGGGTACGCAGATACGCAGTATTTT

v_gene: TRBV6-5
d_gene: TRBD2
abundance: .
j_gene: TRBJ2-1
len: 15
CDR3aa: CASSLTSGSYNEQFF
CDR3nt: TGTGCCAGCAGTCTAACTAGCGGGAGCTACAATGAGCAGTTCTTC

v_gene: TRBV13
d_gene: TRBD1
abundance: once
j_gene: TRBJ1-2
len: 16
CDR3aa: CASSEGTGTFNYGYTF
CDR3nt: TGTGCCAGCAGCGAGGGGACAGGGACTTTTAACTATGGCTACACCTTC

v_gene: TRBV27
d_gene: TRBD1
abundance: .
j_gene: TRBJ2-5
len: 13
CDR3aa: CASSLRDSDTQYF
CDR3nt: TGTGCCAGCAGCCTCCGGGACAGCGATACCCAGTACTTC

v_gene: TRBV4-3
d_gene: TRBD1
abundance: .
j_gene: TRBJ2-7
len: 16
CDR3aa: CASSQDWPGGSYEQYF
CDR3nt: TGCGCCAGCAGCCAAGATTGGCCAGGGGGATCCTACGAGCAGTACTTC

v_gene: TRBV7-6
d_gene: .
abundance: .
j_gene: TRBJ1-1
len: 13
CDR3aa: CASSLGMNTEAFF
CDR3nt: TGTGCCAGCAGCCTCGGGATGAACACTGAAGCTTTCTTT

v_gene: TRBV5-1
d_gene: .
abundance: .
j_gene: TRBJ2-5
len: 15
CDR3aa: CASSKIAPDGETQYF
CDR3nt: TGCGCCAGCAGCAAAATCGCCCCCGACGGGGAGACCCAGTACTTC

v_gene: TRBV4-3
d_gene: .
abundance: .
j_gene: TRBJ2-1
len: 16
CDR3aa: CASSQETDSFYNEQFF
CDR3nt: TGCGCCAGCAGCCAAGAAACGGACTCCTTCTACAATGAGCAGTTCTTC

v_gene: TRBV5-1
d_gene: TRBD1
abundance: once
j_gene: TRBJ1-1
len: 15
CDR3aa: CASSFETGAATEAFF
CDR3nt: TGCGCCAGCAGCTTTGAAACAGGGGCGGCCACTGAAGCTTTCTTT

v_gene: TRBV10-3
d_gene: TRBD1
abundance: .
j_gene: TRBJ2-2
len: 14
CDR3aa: CATGQGAFTGELFF
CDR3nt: TGTGCCACAGGACAGGGGGCGTTCACCGGGGAGCTGTTTTTT

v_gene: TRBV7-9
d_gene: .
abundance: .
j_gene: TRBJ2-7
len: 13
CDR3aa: CASSLDSSYEQYF
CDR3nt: TGTGCCAGCAGCTTGGACAGCTCCTACGAGCAGTACTTC

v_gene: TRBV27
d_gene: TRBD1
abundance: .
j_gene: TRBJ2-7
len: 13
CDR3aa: CASSLQQGGEQYF
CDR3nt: TGTGCCAGCAGTTTACAACAGGGGGGTGAGCAGTACTTC

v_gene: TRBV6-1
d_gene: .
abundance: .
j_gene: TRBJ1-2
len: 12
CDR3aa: CASSEGSYGYTF
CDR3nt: TGTGCCAGCAGTGAGGGGAGCTATGGCTACACCTTC

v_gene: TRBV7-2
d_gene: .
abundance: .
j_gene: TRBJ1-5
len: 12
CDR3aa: CASSFPGQPQHF
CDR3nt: TGTGCCAGCAGCTTCCCGGGACAGCCCCAGCATTTT

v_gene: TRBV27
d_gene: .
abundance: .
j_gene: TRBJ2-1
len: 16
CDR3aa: CASSFAGGRVGYEQFF
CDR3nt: TGTGCCAGCAGTTTCGCGGGTGGGAGAGTGGGGTATGAGCAGTTCTTC

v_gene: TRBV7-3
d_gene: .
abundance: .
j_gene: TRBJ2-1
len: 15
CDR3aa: CASSSRGGGNHEQFF
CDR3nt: TGTGCCAGCAGTTCACGGGGAGGGGGAAACCACGAGCAGTTCTTC

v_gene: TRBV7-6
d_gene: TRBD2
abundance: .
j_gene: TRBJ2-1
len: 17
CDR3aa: CASSLRAGEGSYNEQFF
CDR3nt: TGTGCCAGCAGCTTACGAGCGGGAGAAGGCTCCTACAATGAGCAGTTCTTC

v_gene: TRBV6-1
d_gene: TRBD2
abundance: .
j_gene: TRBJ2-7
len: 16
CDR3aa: CASSEGSAGGHYEQYF
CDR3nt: TGTGCCAGCAGTGAAGGATCGGCGGGAGGACACTACGAGCAGTACTTC

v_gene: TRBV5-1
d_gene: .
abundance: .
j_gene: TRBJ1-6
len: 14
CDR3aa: CASSQVSYNSPLHF
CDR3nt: TGCGCCAGCAGCCAGGTCTCCTATAATTCACCCCTCCACTTT

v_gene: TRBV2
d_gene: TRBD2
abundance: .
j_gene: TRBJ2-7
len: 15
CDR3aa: CASSEFQRGGEEQYF
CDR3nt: TGTGCCAGCAGTGAATTCCAGCGGGGGGGGGAGGAGCAGTACTTC

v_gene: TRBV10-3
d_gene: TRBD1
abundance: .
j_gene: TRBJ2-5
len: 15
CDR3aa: CAISGPDRGQETQYF
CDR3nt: TGTGCCATCAGTGGCCCCGACAGGGGGCAGGAGACCCAGTACTTC

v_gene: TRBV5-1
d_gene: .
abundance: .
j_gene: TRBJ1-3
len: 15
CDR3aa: CASSLNEGSGNTIYF
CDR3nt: TGCGCCAGCAGCTTGAACGAGGGATCCGGAAACACCATATATTTT

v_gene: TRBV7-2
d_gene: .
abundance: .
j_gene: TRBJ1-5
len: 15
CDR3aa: CASGSGTPSNQPQHF
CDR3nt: TGTGCCAGCGGATCCGGGACACCTAGCAATCAGCCCCAGCATTTT

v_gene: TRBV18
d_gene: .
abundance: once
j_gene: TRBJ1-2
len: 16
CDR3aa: CASSPPQGISQYGYTF
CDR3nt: TGTGCCAGCTCACCACCCCAGGGGATATCCCAATATGGCTACACCTTC

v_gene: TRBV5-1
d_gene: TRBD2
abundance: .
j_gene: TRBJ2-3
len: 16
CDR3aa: CASRGPGTSGTDTQYF
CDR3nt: TGCGCCAGCAGAGGCCCCGGGACTAGCGGCACAGATACGCAGTATTTT

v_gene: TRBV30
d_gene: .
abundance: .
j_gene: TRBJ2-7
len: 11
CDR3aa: CAWSQSYEQYF
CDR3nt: TGTGCCTGGAGTCAGTCCTACGAGCAGTACTTC

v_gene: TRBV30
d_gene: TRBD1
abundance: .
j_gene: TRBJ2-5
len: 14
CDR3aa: CAWSSTGGVETQYF
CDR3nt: TGTGCCTGGAGTTCTACAGGGGGTGTTGAGACCCAGTACTTC

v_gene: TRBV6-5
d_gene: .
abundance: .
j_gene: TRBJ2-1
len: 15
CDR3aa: CASTEGGGGGTEQFF
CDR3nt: TGTGCCAGCACCGAAGGGGGTGGGGGGGGCACTGAGCAGTTCTTC

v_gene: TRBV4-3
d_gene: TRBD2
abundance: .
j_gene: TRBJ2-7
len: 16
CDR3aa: CASSQLAGPTSYEQYF
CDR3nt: TGCGCCAGCAGCCAGTTAGCGGGCCCCACCTCCTACGAGCAGTACTTC

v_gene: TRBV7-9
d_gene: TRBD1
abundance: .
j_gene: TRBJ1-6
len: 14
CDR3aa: CASTYGTANSPLHF
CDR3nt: TGTGCCAGCACCTACGGGACAGCCAATTCACCCCTCCACTTT

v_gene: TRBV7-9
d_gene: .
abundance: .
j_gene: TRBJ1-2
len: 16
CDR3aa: CASLLGPGDGNYGYTF
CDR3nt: TGTGCCAGTCTCCTAGGGCCAGGGGACGGTAACTATGGCTACACCTTC

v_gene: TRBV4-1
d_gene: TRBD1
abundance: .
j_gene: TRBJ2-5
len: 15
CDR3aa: CASSQPRQGGETQYF
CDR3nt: TGCGCCAGCAGCCAACCGAGACAGGGGGGAGAGACCCAGTACTTC

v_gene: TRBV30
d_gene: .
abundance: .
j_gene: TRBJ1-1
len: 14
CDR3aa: CAWSNFIPNTEAFF
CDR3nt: TGTGCCTGGAGTAATTTCATCCCGAACACTGAAGCTTTCTTT

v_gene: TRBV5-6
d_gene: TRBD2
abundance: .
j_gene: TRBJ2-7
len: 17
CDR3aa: CASSLGTSGTYTYEQYF
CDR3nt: TGTGCCAGCAGCTTGGGTACTAGCGGGACTTACACCTACGAGCAGTACTTC